These 5 T cell receptor beta chains came from one sample sequenced in a study of shared clonotypes between healthy human individuals. Clones were read by immunoSEQ multiplex PCR, and TCRdb kept only the in-frame ones, dropping some. The repertoire has some 2 million clones, roughly 94% of them found once; the top ten carry 0.1% to 0.15%. The specimen was naive CD4+ T cells sorted from blood. Subset noted: CD45RA+ positively selected. The origin of the receptors is a man younger than 35 in good health.

The rearrangement links TRBV18 to TRBJ1-4; 8 nucleotides align to TRBD1. Trimming at V came to 2 bases and at J to 1 base, leaving 3 bases not matched to a gene. CDR1 and CDR2 (germline): KGHSH, LQKENI. This CDR3 contains 16 residues. The CDR3 loop reads CASSPDRGGTNEKLFF. The CDR3 DNA reads as TGTGCCAGCTCACCAGACAGGGGAGGAACTAATGAAAAACTGTTTTTT.

The CDR3 is CASSLVGSSSYEQYF. In DNA, the CDR3 is TGTGCCAGCAGCTTGGTCGGGTCGAGCTCCTACGAGCAGTACTTC. The genes are TRBV5-4 and TRBJ2-7; D is ambiguous. Trimming removed 0 bases from V and 0 bases from J, with 10 bases in between. CDR1 and CDR2 from the germline V gene are SGHNT and YYREEE (reference sequence). This CDR3 has 15 residues.

V usage is TRBV5-1 and J usage is TRBJ2-3; 13 bases line up with TRBD2. V lost 7 bases and J lost 6; bases outside the gene matches: 2. This CDR3 contains 13 residues. Per the germline V gene, CDR1 is SGHRS and CDR2 is YFSETQ. This CDR3 is CASRTSGSDTQYF. The DNA for the CDR3 is TGCGCCAGCCGGACTAGCGGGAGTGATACGCAGTATTTT.

V and J are TRBV7-9 and TRBJ1-5; D may be TRBD1 (5 bases). Trimming stripped 5 bases from V and 7 bases from J, with 9 bases between. The CDR3 consists of 12 residues. Germline V lookup: CDR1 SEHNR, CDR2 FQNEAQ (reference sequence). The CDR3 loop is CASSAGMQPQHF. In DNA form, the CDR3 reads TGTGCCAGCAGCGCAGGGATGCAGCCCCAGCATTTT.

This chain connects TRBV5-1 to TRBJ2-1; perhaps TRBD2 as D (5 bases). The germline V and J ends were trimmed by 7 bases and 6 bases, with 8 bases remaining between them. Germline V CDR1 and CDR2: SGHRS, YFSETQ. The length of the CDR3 is 11 residues. The CDR3 reads CASLGVNEQFF. CDR3 nucleotide sequence: TGCGCCAGCTTGGGAGTCAATGAGCAGTTCTTC.